One and the same sample provided the 3 T cell receptor beta chains below, sequenced in a study of regulatory T cells in long-lasting Graves disease. Time point indicated: newly diagnosed GD, antithyroid drugs for less than 3 months. PBMC RNA was the source of the TCR library. Sequencing libraries for TCR beta were prepared with iRepertoire HTBI primers and Arm-PCR of CDR3 regions. Each CDR3 protein is one row after TCRdb ran MiXCR on the multiplex PCR reads. The table shows about 530,000 distinct CDR3 sequences, with approximately 16% occurring only once. The data were also submitted as part of a second study, on T cells in Graves' hyperthyroidism and ophthalmopathy.

The sequences come from peripheral blood mononuclear cells (PBMCs), collected at new diagnosis, from a patient treated with antithyroid drugs. The receptors were sampled from a middle-aged woman with Graves disease.

This clonotype was counted only a few times. This chain joins TRBV27 and TRBJ2-6; D remains ambiguous. Trimming pared 3 bases from V and 4 bases from J, leaving 19 bases between. Germline V gives CDR1 MNHEY, CDR2 SMNVEV (reference sequence). This CDR3 is 18 amino acids long. CDR3 nucleotide sequence: TGTGCCAGCAGTTTGGGCAACCCTTATGCGGCAGGGGCCAACGTCCTGACTTTC. It specifies CASSLGNPYAAGANVLTF.

This clonotype has only a few counts. The CDR3: CASNRDILYEQYF. The CDR3 DNA is TGTGCCAGCAACCGGGACATCCTCTACGAGCAGTACTTC. The chain is built from TRBV7-8 and TRBJ2-7; D might be TRBD1 (6 bases). Germline V gene sequence: CDR1 SGHVS, CDR2 FQNEAQ. The V gene lost 7 bases and the J gene lost 3 bases, with 13 bases spanning the gap. The length of the CDR3 is 13 residues.

This clonotype was recorded a few times. This chain joins TRBV12-3 or TRBV12-4 and TRBJ2-1, with D possibly being TRBD1 (5 bases). This CDR3 is 15 amino acids long. Trimming pared 2 bases from V and 4 bases from J, leaving 12 bases between. CDR3 region: CASSLRTLSYNEQFF. The CDR3 DNA follows: TGTGCCAGCAGTTTAAGGACACTCTCTTACAATGAGCAGTTCTTC.